The 30 T cell receptor beta chains presented below share a single source sample, sequenced in a study of T-cell reconstitution after alpha-beta-depleted transplantation in children. Preparation of the TCRbeta library involved a method that used unique molecular identifiers. TCRdb called the PCR reads again in MiXCR, with one record for every CDR3 protein. This sample has just under 250,000 distinct CDR3 sequences; about 25% occur once, and the top ten carry roughly 2.5%. This sample comprised PBMCs, obtained before TCRalphabeta/CD19-depleted stem cell transplant. These receptor sequences come from a girl aged 2-10 years with Fanconi anemia, due to receive a stem cell transplant.

This clonotype was counted many times. The chain joins TRBV20-1 to TRBJ2-5, with 13 bases aligning to TRBD2. V was pared by 5 bases and J by 4 bases, with 4 bases of the junction left unmatched. The CDR3 consists of 14 residues. Germline V gene lookup returns CDR1 DFQATT and CDR2 SNEGSKA (reference sequence). CDR3 protein: CSARLAGGLETQYF. Written as DNA, the CDR3 is TGCAGTGCTCGACTAGCGGGAGGTCTAGAGACCCAGTACTTC.

This clonotype was observed at least ten times. The chain employs TRBV29-1 and TRBJ1-1, with 8 positions matching TRBD1. J was trimmed by 4 bases and V by 6 bases; bases with no gene match: 7. CDR1 and CDR2 (germline): SQVTM, ANQGSEA. The CDR3 is 13 residues long. This CDR3 is CSVVTGGATEAFF. CDR3 coding DNA: TGCAGCGTAGTTACAGGGGGGGCCACTGAAGCTTTCTTT. The full variable domain, with the rest looked up from reference TRBV29-1 and TRBJ1-1, is SAVISQKPSRDICQRGTSLTIQCQVDSQVTMMFWYRQQPGQSLTLIATANQGSEATYESGFVIDKFPISRPNLTFSTLTVSNMSPEDSSIYLCSVVTGGATEAFFGQGTRLTVV.

This clonotype was observed at least ten times. The rearrangement joins TRBV7-2 to TRBJ2-3; 7 bases are shared with TRBD2. Germline V gene sequence: CDR1 SGHTA, CDR2 FQGNSA. The length of the CDR3 is 17 residues. V shed 1 base and J 3 bases; nucleotides not matched to a gene: 10. CDR3 bases: TGTGCCAGCAGCTTAGGGGAAGGACTAGGAATAACAGATACGCAGTATTTT. This sequence encodes CASSLGEGLGITDTQYF.

This clonotype was detected a few times. V usage is TRBV6-5 and J usage is TRBJ2-3, with a tentative D call TRBD1 (6 bases). CDR1 is MNHEY and CDR2 is SVGAGI in the germline V gene. The CDR3 runs to 12 residues. V was pared by 4 bases and J by 11 bases, with 13 bases between. CDR3 region: CASSFPTGRQYF. The CDR3 DNA is TGTGCCAGCAGTTTCCCTACAGGGAGGCAGTATTTT.

This clonotype was detected ten times or more. CDR3: CSARAGNYGYTF. CDR3 in DNA: TGCAGTGCCAGGGCAGGGAACTATGGCTACACCTTC. V and J are TRBV20-1 and TRBJ1-2, with TRBD1 as a possible D gene (5 bases). Trimming stripped 6 bases from V and 2 bases from J, with 10 bases between. The CDR3 consists of 12 residues. Germline loops: CDR1 DFQATT, CDR2 SNEGSKA (reference sequence).

The rearrangement uses TRBV20-1 and TRBJ1-1; TRBD1 agrees at 10 bases. Trimming removed 2 bases from V and 8 bases from J; junction bases left unmatched: 14. Germline V gene lookup returns CDR1 DFQATT and CDR2 SNEGSKA (reference sequence). The CDR3 is 16 amino acids. The CDR3 sequence is CSARPLRDRGYQEAFF. CDR3 nucleotides: TGCAGTGCTAGACCCCTCCGGGACAGGGGATATCAAGAAGCTTTCTTT.

V is TRBV20-1 and J is TRBJ2-1; D remains unclear. V was trimmed by 4 bases and J by 10 bases, leaving 8 bases between them. In germline, CDR1 is DFQATT, CDR2 SNEGSKA (reference sequence). The CDR3 has 10 residues. The CDR3 DNA follows: TGCAGTGCTATTAAGGGAGAGCAGTTCTTC. Translated: CSAIKGEQFF.

There are many counts of this clonotype. The J gene is TRBJ2-7, the V gene TRBV7-9; D unresolved. The CDR3 sequence is 12 residues long. Trimming removed 5 bases from V and 2 bases from J, with 7 bases in between. Germline V gene sequence: CDR1 SEHNR, CDR2 FQNEAQ (reference sequence). The CDR3 nucleotides read TGTGCCAGCAGCGATGCTACCTACGAGCAGTACTTC. This gives the protein CASSDATYEQYF. Based on the CDR3 plus reference TRBV7-9 and TRBJ2-7, the full variable domain is DTGVSQNPRHKITKRGQNVTFRCDPISEHNRLYWYRQTLGQGPEFLTYFQNEAQLEKSRLLSDRFSAERPKGSFSTLEIQRTEQGDSAMYLCASSDATYEQYFGPGTRLTVT.

This clonotype was recorded many times. The rearrangement joins TRBV6-5 to TRBJ1-1, with D possibly TRBD1 on 5 matching bases. This CDR3 has 15 amino acids. V shed 2 bases and J shed 13 bases, with 23 bases lying between them. In germline, CDR1 is MNHEY, CDR2 SVGAGI. The CDR3 DNA sequence: TGTGCCAGCAGTTACGGGTTTAGGGACGGGAGTGAGGGTTTCTTT. Protein sequence: CASSYGFRDGSEGFF.

The chain joins TRBV21-1 to TRBJ1-1. TRBV21-1 is marked as a pseudogene. The CDR3 is made up of 12 amino acids. The CDR3 nucleotides are TGTGCCAGCAGCAAGAAGAGCACTGAAGCTTTCTTT. Translated, it gives CASSKKSTEAFF.

This clonotype was seen ten or more times. V is TRBV20-1 and J is TRBJ2-7, with D perhaps matching TRBD2 (5 bases). Trimming pared 5 bases from V and 0 bases from J, leaving 17 bases between. Germline values: CDR1 DFQATT, CDR2 SNEGSKA (reference sequence). There are 15 residues in the CDR3. The CDR3 spells CSAQRERLPSYEQYF. The CDR3 DNA sequence: TGCAGTGCTCAAAGGGAGCGACTACCCTCCTACGAGCAGTACTTC.

This clonotype was observed many times. The rearrangement joins TRBV20-1 to TRBJ2-1; 15 bases map to TRBD2. Trimming at V came to 6 bases and at J to 4 bases, leaving 4 bases not matched to a gene. This CDR3 comprises 15 residues. Germline V gene data show CDR1 as DFQATT and CDR2 as SNEGSKA (reference sequence). The chain's CDR3 is CSAFGLAGGYNEQFF. CDR3 DNA: TGCAGTGCCTTCGGACTAGCGGGAGGGTACAATGAGCAGTTCTTC.

This clonotype was observed at least ten times. This chain connects TRBV20-1 to TRBJ2-7; 9 bases map to TRBD1. The CDR3 consists of 15 residues. From germline, CDR1 is DFQATT and CDR2 SNEGSKA (reference sequence). V lost 4 bases to trimming and J lost 5 bases; unmatched junction nucleotides: 12. Here the CDR3 DNA reads TGCAGTGCTACTAATTGGGGACAGGGTAATCACGAGCAGTACTTC. This codes for CSATNWGQGNHEQYF.

This clonotype was observed a single time. This rearrangement joins TRBV5-1 to TRBJ2-7, with 11 bases fitting TRBD2. Germline CDR1 is SGHRS and CDR2 is YFSETQ. CDR3 size: 17 residues. V gave up 4 bases and J gave up 4 bases; unmatched junction bases: 13. The CDR3 nucleotides are TGCGCCAGCAGCCCGATGGTAGCGGGAGGGCTCTTATACGAGCAGTACTTC. Protein: CASSPMVAGGLLYEQYF.

The rearrangement links TRBV20-1 to TRBJ2-7; D might be TRBD2 (6 bases). Looked up from germline, CDR1 is DFQATT and CDR2 is SNEGSKA (reference sequence). The CDR3 covers 17 residues. Trimming cost V 5 bases and J 3 bases, with 26 bases left between them. The CDR3 spells CSAAGLAPVDPLYEQYF. The CDR3 DNA is TGCAGTGCTGCGGGGCTAGCGCCGGTCGACCCCCTCTACGAGCAGTACTTC.

This clonotype was found a few times. The genes are TRBV7-6 and TRBJ2-7; D is unclear. This CDR3 is built from 13 residues. V was shortened by 2 bases and J by 4 bases, with 9 bases between the two germline ends. The germline V gene has CDR1 SGHVS and CDR2 FNYEAQ. The CDR3 DNA sequence: TGTGCCAGCAGCTTAAGTAGGTTTTACGAGCAGTACTTC. Amino acid sequence: CASSLSRFYEQYF.

A remark on this clonotype: This may come from a read error, since a much larger clone is one base off. The J gene is TRBJ2-3, the V gene TRBV20-1, with no clear D. The CDR3 length is 14 residues. CDR1 is DFQATT and CDR2 is SNEGSKA in the germline V gene (reference sequence). The CDR3 reads CSARTDPSTHTQYF. For the CDR3, the DNA is TGCAGTGCTAGGACCGACCCTTCCACACATACGCAGTATTTT.

This clonotype occurred many times. The chain carries TRBV7-3 and TRBJ2-2, with no clear D. Per the germline V gene, CDR1 is SGHTA and CDR2 is FQGTGA. This CDR3 contains 16 residues. Trimming stripped 4 bases from V and 1 base from J, with 13 bases between. CDR3 sequence: CASSSSPTMNTGELFF. The DNA for the CDR3 is TGTGCCAGCAGCTCATCTCCGACGATGAACACCGGGGAGCTGTTTTTT.

The sample holds many counts of this clonotype. The genes are TRBV27 and TRBJ2-1; 9 bases agree with TRBD2. In germline, CDR1 is MNHEY, CDR2 SMNVEV (reference sequence). Trimming took 2 bases from V and 6 from J; bases not matched to a gene: 2. The CDR3 runs 14 residues. This CDR3 is CASSLGREGNEQFF. The CDR3 region has the DNA TGTGCCAGCAGTTTAGGGCGGGAGGGCAATGAGCAGTTCTTC.

Comments on this clonotype: One end of the junction does not line up with germline, which may come from a read error. The chain links TRBV7-3 to TRBJ2-7; 10 nucleotides match TRBD2. CDR3 size: 18 residues. The germline CDR1 and CDR2 sequences are SGHTA and FQGTGA. In DNA form, the CDR3 reads TGTGCCAGCAGCGTAACGCCACCGGGACTAGCGTCTTCCTACGAGCAGTACTTC. This encodes CASSVTPPGLASSYEQYF.

On this clonotype itself: The junction departs from germline at one end; a sequencing error may be responsible. The chain is built from TRBV10-1 and TRBJ2-7, with 7 bases identical to TRBD2. CDR3 length: 10 amino acids. Germline lookup yields CDR1 WNHNN and CDR2 SYGVQD (reference sequence). The CDR3 loop is CARRGREGPF. The CDR3 bases are TGCGCCAGGAGAGGCAGGGAGGGCCCATTC.

The V call is TRBV29-1, the J call TRBJ2-1; D possibly corresponds to TRBD2 (5 bases). CDR3 length: 17 amino acids. The germline V gene has CDR1 SQVTM and CDR2 ANQGSEA. Trimming shortened V by 1 base and J by 8 bases, and 24 bases separated the two germline ends. CDR3 in amino acids: CSVEAGPRGLRIDEQFF. The CDR3 DNA reads TGCAGCGTTGAAGCCGGGCCCCGGGGATTGAGGATCGATGAGCAGTTCTTC.

Ten or more counts support this clonotype. The gene calls are TRBV12-3 or TRBV12-4 and TRBJ2-3; no definite D call. The CDR3 totals 14 residues. Between the trimmed V and J ends, which lost 4 bases and 2 bases, there was a span of 10 bases. CDR3 sequence (DNA): TGTGCCAGCAGTTCAGCCGGCCCCACAGATACGCAGTATTTT. It encodes CASSSAGPTDTQYF.

This chain links TRBV14 with TRBJ2-7, with TRBD2 matching 11 bases. Trimming removed 0 bases from V and 4 bases from J; junction bases left unmatched: 5. This CDR3 is built from 16 residues. Germline CDR1 reads SGHDN; CDR2 reads FVKESK. The CDR3 coding sequence is TGTGCCAGCAGCCAAGATCTAGCGGGGGGCTATTACGAGCAGTACTTC. Amino acid sequence: CASSQDLAGGYYEQYF.

The table lists this clonotype with a few counts. The V gene is TRBV20-1, the J gene TRBJ2-1, with 9 positions matching TRBD1. V was clipped by 2 bases and J by 8 bases; unmatched bases: 7. Per germline, CDR1 DFQATT and CDR2 SNEGSKA (reference sequence). CDR3 length: 14 amino acids. CDR3 amino acids: CSARKGQGIDEQFF. The CDR3 nucleotides are TGCAGTGCTAGAAAGGGACAGGGCATCGATGAGCAGTTCTTC.

This sequence joins TRBV5-1 and TRBJ2-3, with D maybe TRBD2 (5 bases). The germline V and J ends were trimmed by 3 bases and 0 bases, with 14 bases remaining between them. The CDR3 has 16 amino acids. The germline V gene encodes CDR1 SGHRS and CDR2 YFSETQ. In DNA form, the CDR3 reads TGCGCCAGCAGCTCCGGACTTCTTCCTAGCACAGATACGCAGTATTTT. Protein product: CASSSGLLPSTDTQYF.

In this sample, this clonotype turned up a few times. The CDR3 DNA sequence: TGTGCCACCTACAGCGCCACAGATACGCAGTATTTT. It encodes CATYSATDTQYF. V usage is TRBV15 and J usage is TRBJ2-3; no clear D. Looked up from germline, CDR1 is LNHNV and CDR2 is YYDKDF (reference sequence). The germline V and J ends were trimmed by 8 bases and 2 bases, with 8 bases remaining between them. The CDR3 consists of 12 residues.

This chain uses TRBV20-1 with TRBJ2-7; 8 positions match TRBD1. Germline CDR1 is DFQATT and CDR2 is SNEGSKA (reference sequence). The CDR3 length is 14 residues. V shed 6 bases, J shed 0 bases, and the junction held 7 bases outside the gene matches. The CDR3 sequence: CSARDRFTSYEQYF. The CDR3 DNA sequence: TGCAGTGCAAGGGACAGGTTTACCTCCTACGAGCAGTACTTC.

As concerns this clonotype: Germline and junction disagree at one end, which may indicate a read error. The CDR3 bases are TGCTGTGCTAGACCCGGGACTAGCCATAATGAGCAGTTCTTC. It is translated as CCARPGTSHNEQFF. This sequence joins TRBV20-1 and TRBJ2-1, with 9 positions matching TRBD2. Germline V gene data show CDR1 as DFQATT and CDR2 as SNEGSKA (reference sequence). CDR3 length: 14 amino acids.

This rearrangement joins TRBV4-2 to TRBJ2-7; D unclear. CDR1 is LGHNA, CDR2 YNFKEQ, per germline. Trimming took off 0 bases at V and 3 bases at J, with 9 bases between the two ends. The CDR3 totals 14 residues. The CDR3 DNA reads TGTGCCAGCAGCCAAGAGGAAGGGTTCTACGAGCAGTACTTC. It specifies CASSQEEGFYEQYF.